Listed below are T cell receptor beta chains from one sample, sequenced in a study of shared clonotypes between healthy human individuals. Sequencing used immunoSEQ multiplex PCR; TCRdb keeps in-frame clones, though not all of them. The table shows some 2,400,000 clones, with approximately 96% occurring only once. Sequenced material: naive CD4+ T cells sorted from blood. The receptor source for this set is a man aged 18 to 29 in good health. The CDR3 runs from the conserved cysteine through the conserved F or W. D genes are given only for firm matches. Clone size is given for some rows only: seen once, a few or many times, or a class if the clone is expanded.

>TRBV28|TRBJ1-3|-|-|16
TGTGCCAGCAGTTTGGTTGGGAGAGGGTCTGGAAACACCATATATTTT
CASSLVGRGSGNTIYF
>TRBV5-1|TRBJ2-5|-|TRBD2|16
TGCGCCAGCAGCTCGGGACTAGCGGGGGTCCGGGAGACCCAGTACTTC
CASSSGLAGVRETQYF
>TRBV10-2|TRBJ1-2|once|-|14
TGCGCCAGCAGTGAGCCCCAGGGGAGGGATGGCTACACCTTC
CASSEPQGRDGYTF
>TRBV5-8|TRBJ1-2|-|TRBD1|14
TGTGCCAGCAGCTATGGACAGGGGAACTATGGCTACACCTTC
CASSYGQGNYGYTF
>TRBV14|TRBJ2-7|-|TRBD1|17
TGTGCCAGCAGCCCTTTACAGGGGCTTTCCCCTAAGGGCGAGCAGTACTTC
CASSPLQGLSPKGEQYF
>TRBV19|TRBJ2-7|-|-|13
TGTGCCAGTAGTCCTGGGCCACCCTACGAGCAGTACTTC
CASSPGPPYEQYF
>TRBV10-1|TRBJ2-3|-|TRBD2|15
TGCGCCAGCAGCTCGGGACTAGCGGGAGGAGATACGCAGTATTTT
CASSSGLAGGDTQYF
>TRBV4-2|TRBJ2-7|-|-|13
TGTGCCAGCAGCCGAGAATTATCCTACGAGCAGTACTTC
CASSRELSYEQYF
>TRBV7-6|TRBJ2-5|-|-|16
TGTGCCAGCAGCTTAGGCGTTAAGGCGGGCCAAGAGACCCAGTACTTC
CASSLGVKAGQETQYF
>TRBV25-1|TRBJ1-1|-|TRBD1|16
TGTGCCAGCAGTGGAGATTGGGGGACAGGGGGCACTGAAGCTTTCTTT
CASSGDWGTGGTEAFF
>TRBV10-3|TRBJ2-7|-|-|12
TGTGCCATCAGTGAGTCTTGGAGCGAGCAGTACTTC
CAISESWSEQYF
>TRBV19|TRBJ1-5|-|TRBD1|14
TGTGCCGGTGGAGGACAGGGGGTGAATCAGCCCCAGCATTTT
CAGGGQGVNQPQHF
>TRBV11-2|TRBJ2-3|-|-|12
TGTGCCAGCAGCTCCTCGTTTGATACGCAGTATTTT
CASSSSFDTQYF
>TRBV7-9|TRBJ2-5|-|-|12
TGTGCCAGCAGCTTCAGGGGTGAGACCCAGTACTTC
CASSFRGETQYF
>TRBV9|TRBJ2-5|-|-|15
TGTGCCAGCAGCTCCGGGTGGGGGTTCGGGGAGACCCAGTACTTC
CASSSGWGFGETQYF
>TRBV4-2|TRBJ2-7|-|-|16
TGTGCCAGCAGCCCGCGAAGGGGAGGCCCCTCCTACGAGCAGTACTTC
CASSPRRGGPSYEQYF
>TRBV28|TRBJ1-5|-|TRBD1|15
TGTGCCAGCAGTCCCCCAGGACAGGGAAGCCAGCCCCAGCATTTT
CASSPPGQGSQPQHF
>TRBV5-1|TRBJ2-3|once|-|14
TGCGCCAGCAGCTTGGGGAAGGTGACAGATACGCAGTATTTT
CASSLGKVTDTQYF
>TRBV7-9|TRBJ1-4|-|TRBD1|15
TGTGCCAGCAGCTCTGACAGGGCCCCTAATGAAAAACTGTTTTTT
CASSSDRAPNEKLFF
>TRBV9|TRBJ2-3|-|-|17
TGTGCCAGCAGCCCCAGGGGGCTAGCGGTAGGCACAGATACGCAGTATTTT
CASSPRGLAVGTDTQYF
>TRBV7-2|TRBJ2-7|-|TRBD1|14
TGTGCCAGCAGCTTAGTGGGACAGCCCTACGAGCAGTACTTC
CASSLVGQPYEQYF
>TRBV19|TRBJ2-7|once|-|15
TGTGCCAGTAGTAAAGCCGGGGAGGTACCCTACGAGCAGTACTTC
CASSKAGEVPYEQYF
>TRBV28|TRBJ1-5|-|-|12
TGTGCCAGCAGTTTGCAGCTCCAGCCCCAGCATTTT
CASSLQLQPQHF
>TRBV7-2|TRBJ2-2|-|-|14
TGTGCCAGCAGCTTAGGACCCTGGGATGGGGAGCTGTTTTTT
CASSLGPWDGELFF
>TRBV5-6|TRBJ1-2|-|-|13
TGTGCCAGCAGTAGTGACAAATCCTATGGCTACACCTTC
CASSSDKSYGYTF
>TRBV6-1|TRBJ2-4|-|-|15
TGTGCCAGCAGTGGAGGATTCTTAGCCAAAAACATTCAGTACTTC
CASSGGFLAKNIQYF
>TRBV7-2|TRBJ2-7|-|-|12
TGTGCCAGCAGCTTCGGGGGAGTCGAGCAGTACTTC
CASSFGGVEQYF
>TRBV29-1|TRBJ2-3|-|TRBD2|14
TGCAGCGCCTTTAGCGGGGGGGCTGGAGATACGCAGTATTTT
CSAFSGGAGDTQYF
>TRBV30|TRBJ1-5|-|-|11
TGTGTCTCTAGGAGCAATCAGCCCCAGCATTTT
CVSRSNQPQHF
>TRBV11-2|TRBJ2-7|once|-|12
TGTGCCAGCAGCTTAGGGGGCCGCGAGCAGTACTTC
CASSLGGREQYF
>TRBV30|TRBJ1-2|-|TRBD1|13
TGTGCCTGGAGTGCAGGGGGATTCGGCGGCTACACCTTC
CAWSAGGFGGYTF
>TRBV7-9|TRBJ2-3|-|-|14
TGTGCCAGCAGCCCCCCAGGCGGCACAGATACGCAGTATTTT
CASSPPGGTDTQYF
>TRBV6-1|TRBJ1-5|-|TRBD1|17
TGTGCCAGCAGTGATCCAGGGGGGTCCAGGTCGGGTCAGCCCCAGCATTTT
CASSDPGGSRSGQPQHF
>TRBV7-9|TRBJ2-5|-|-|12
TGTGCCAGCAGCTCAAATGGGCGGACCCAGTACTTC
CASSSNGRTQYF
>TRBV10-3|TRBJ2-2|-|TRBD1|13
TGTGCCATCAGCGAGACAGGGCTCGGGGAGCTGTTTTTT
CAISETGLGELFF
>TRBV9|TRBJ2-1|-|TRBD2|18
TGTGCCAGCAGCGTAGAAGGAGTAGCGGGGGCCTCCTACAATGAGCAGTTCTTC
CASSVEGVAGASYNEQFF
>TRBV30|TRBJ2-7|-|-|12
TGTGCCTGGAGTGCCCACAGGGACGAGCAGTACTTC
CAWSAHRDEQYF
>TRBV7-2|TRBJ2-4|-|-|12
TGTGCCAGCAGCTTAGTTATCCACATTCAGTACTTC
CASSLVIHIQYF
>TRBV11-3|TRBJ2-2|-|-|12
TGTGCCAGCACCCTGGGAACCGGGGAGCTGTTTTTT
CASTLGTGELFF
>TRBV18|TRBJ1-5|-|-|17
TGTGCCAGCTCACTTTCTTCAGGGGTAGGAAGCAATCAGCCCCAGCATTTT
CASSLSSGVGSNQPQHF
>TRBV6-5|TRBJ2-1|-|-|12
TGTGCCAGCACTAGCTGGAACAATGAGCAGTTCTTC
CASTSWNNEQFF
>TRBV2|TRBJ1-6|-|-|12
TGTGCCAGCAGAGTCGGAAATTCACCCCTCCACTTT
CASRVGNSPLHF
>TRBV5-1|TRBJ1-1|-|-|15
TGCGCCAGCAGCTTGGAGTTTAAAAGTTACACTGAAGCTTTCTTT
CASSLEFKSYTEAFF
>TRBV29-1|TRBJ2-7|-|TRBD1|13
TGCAGCGTTACCGGACAGGGGGCCTACGAGCAGTACTTC
CSVTGQGAYEQYF
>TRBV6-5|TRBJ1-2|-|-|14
TGTGCCAGCAGTTCAGGGCAGGGCGGCTATGGCTACACCTTC
CASSSGQGGYGYTF